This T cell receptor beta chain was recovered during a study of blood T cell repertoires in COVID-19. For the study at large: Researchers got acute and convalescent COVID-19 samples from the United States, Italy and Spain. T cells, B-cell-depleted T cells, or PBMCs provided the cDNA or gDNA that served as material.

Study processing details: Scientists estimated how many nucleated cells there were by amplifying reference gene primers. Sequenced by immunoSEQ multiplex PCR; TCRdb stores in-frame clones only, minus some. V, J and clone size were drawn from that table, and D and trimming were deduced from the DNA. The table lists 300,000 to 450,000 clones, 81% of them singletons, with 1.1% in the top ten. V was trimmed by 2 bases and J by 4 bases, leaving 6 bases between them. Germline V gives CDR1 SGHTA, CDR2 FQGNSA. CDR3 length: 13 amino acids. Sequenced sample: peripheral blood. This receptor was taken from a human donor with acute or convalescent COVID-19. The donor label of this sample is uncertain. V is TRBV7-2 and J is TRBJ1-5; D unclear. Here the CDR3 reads CASSLSRNQPQHF. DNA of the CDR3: TGTGCCAGCAGCTTATCCAGAAATCAGCCCCAGCATTTT.